One and the same sample provided the 23 T cell receptor beta chains below, sequenced in a study of identical twins. TCRdb recomputed calls from the 5' RACE reads with MiXCR, one row per CDR3 protein. The table shows approximately 490,000 distinct CDR3 sequences, with under 25% occurring only once. These same data were also listed under a study on yellow fever vaccine responses in identical twins.

Source material: CD4+ T cells sorted from blood. The receptor source for this set is a woman aged 18-29 years in good health.

The CDR3 sequence: CATSRDKQGGIKQFF. The CDR3 DNA reads TGTGCCACCAGCAGAGATAAACAGGGTGGAATCAAGCAGTTCTTC. This chain uses TRBV15 with TRBJ2-1; tentatively, D is TRBD1 (6 bases). V shed 0 bases and J shed 11 bases, with 17 bases lying between them. CDR3 size: 15 residues. Germline V CDR1 and CDR2: LNHNV, YYDKDF (reference sequence).

The chain couples TRBV5-1 to TRBJ2-5; D unclear. Germline CDR1 and CDR2: SGHRS and YFSETQ. Trimming took off 0 bases at V and 3 bases at J, with 9 bases between the two ends. The CDR3 length is 14 residues. The CDR3 DNA reads as TGCGCCAGCAGCTTGGGCCAGGAGAAAGAGACCCAGTACTTC. The encoded protein is CASSLGQEKETQYF.

The gene calls are TRBV4-1 and TRBJ2-7; a possible D gene is TRBD2 (6 bases). The CDR3 runs 17 residues. Deletions cut 1 base from V and 5 bases from J, with 21 bases between. Germline-derived CDR1 and CDR2 are MGHRA and YSYEKL. The CDR3 reads CASSQAASAQRVDEQYF. CDR3 sequence (DNA): TGCGCCAGCAGCCAAGCGGCTAGCGCCCAGAGGGTAGACGAGCAGTACTTC.

This clonotype was seen repeatedly, ten times or more. The rearrangement links TRBV25-1 to TRBJ1-1; D not resolved. The CDR3 length is 12 residues. Germline values: CDR1 MGHDK, CDR2 SYGVNS. V lost 9 bases, J lost 0 bases, and 8 bases lay in between. The CDR3 loop is CASTTLNTEAFF. The DNA for the CDR3 is TGTGCCAGTACGACCTTGAACACTGAAGCTTTCTTT.

At least ten counts were recorded for this clonotype. This rearrangement joins TRBV10-3 to TRBJ2-1; TRBD2 matches 9 bases. CDR3 length: 16 residues. Germline-derived CDR1 and CDR2 are ENHRY and SYGVKD. The V and J ends lost 6 bases and 4 bases, in that order; junction bases with no gene match: 10. In nucleotides, the CDR3 is TGTGCCATCAGGATTAGCGGGACTAGCCCATACAATGAGCAGTTCTTC. Translated: CAIRISGTSPYNEQFF.

This clonotype was seen only once. The chain is built from TRBV12-3 or TRBV12-4 and TRBJ1-2; 9 bases match TRBD1. The CDR3 sequence is 17 residues long. V lost 6 bases and J lost 3; bases outside the gene matches: 14. CDR3 loop: CASSYITNRGRDYGYTF. In DNA, the CDR3 is TGTGCCAGCAGCTACATAACGAACAGGGGGCGCGACTATGGCTACACCTTC.

The chain combines TRBV3-1 with TRBJ1-1, with a possible D match to TRBD1 (6 bases). The CDR3 has 13 amino acids. The V end lost 1 base, the J end lost 7 bases, and 10 bases lay between the germline ends. The V gene's germline CDR1 is LGHDT and CDR2 YNNKEL (reference sequence). The CDR3 coding sequence is TGTGCCAGCAGCCAAGGACTACAGGGTGAAGCTTTCTTT. Amino acid sequence: CASSQGLQGEAFF.

The chain recombines TRBV7-9 with TRBJ2-2; 8 nucleotides align to TRBD2. The CDR3 runs 15 residues. J lost 5 bases, V lost 7 bases, and 9 bases had no gene match. From germline, CDR1 is SEHNR and CDR2 FQNEAQ (reference sequence). In DNA, the CDR3 is TGTGCCAGCACTCCCCTTGCTAGCGGGACCGGGGAGCTGTTTTTT. Protein sequence: CASTPLASGTGELFF. The complete variable domain, with remaining parts taken from reference TRBV7-9 and TRBJ2-2, reads DTGVSQNPRHKITKRGQNVTFRCDPISEHNRLYWYRQTLGQGPEFLTYFQNEAQLEKSRLLSDRFSAERPKGSFSTLEIQRTEQGDSAMYLCASTPLASGTGELFFGEGSRLTVL.

The chain is built from TRBV9 and TRBJ2-1, with D perhaps TRBD1 (6 bases). Germline CDR1 SGDLS, CDR2 YYNGEE. CDR3 length: 15 amino acids. The V and J ends lost 3 bases and 6 bases respectively, with 16 bases between them. CDR3 protein: CASSAVPGAGNEQFF. DNA for the CDR3: TGTGCCAGCAGCGCAGTCCCAGGGGCGGGCAATGAGCAGTTCTTC.

The genes are TRBV18 and TRBJ2-1; 8 bases are a match to TRBD2. CDR1 is KGHSH, CDR2 LQKENI, per germline. The CDR3 runs 14 residues. J lost 9 bases, V lost 3 bases, and 7 bases had no gene match. DNA of the CDR3: TGTGCCAGCTCACCTCCGGGACTAGTGGGTGAGCAGTTCTTC. Encoded protein: CASSPPGLVGEQFF.

A few counts support this clonotype. V usage is TRBV10-1 and J usage is TRBJ1-1; D is undetermined. The CDR3 consists of 13 residues. V gave up 6 bases and J gave up 7 bases, with 15 bases separating them. The germline V gene encodes CDR1 WNHNN and CDR2 SYGVQD (reference sequence). The CDR3 sequence is CASSPHDWSEAFF. The CDR3 bases are TGCGCCAGCAGCCCCCACGACTGGAGTGAAGCTTTCTTT.

This clonotype turned up a few times. V usage is TRBV5-1 and J usage is TRBJ2-2, with D perhaps matching TRBD1 or TRBD2 (5 bases each). The CDR3 is made up of 15 amino acids. Germline CDR1 reads SGHRS; CDR2 reads YFSETQ. V dropped 7 bases and J dropped 3 bases, with 16 bases sitting between them. CDR3 in amino acids: CASGTGRGYTGELFF. The DNA for the CDR3 is TGCGCCAGCGGTACAGGTCGAGGGTACACCGGGGAGCTGTTTTTT.

In this sample, this clonotype turned up a few times. V usage is TRBV29-1 and J usage is TRBJ2-1, with a possible D match to TRBD2 (6 bases). The CDR3 is made up of 13 amino acids. The V end lost 5 bases, the J end lost 11 bases, and 19 bases lay between the germline ends. The germline V gene has CDR1 SQVTM and CDR2 ANQGSEA. The DNA of the CDR3 is TGCAGCGTTCTGGACCCCCCGGAGGGACAGCAGTTCTTC. This translates into CSVLDPPEGQQFF.

This clonotype was recorded a few times. The chain employs TRBV12-3 or TRBV12-4 and TRBJ1-5, with a tentative D call TRBD1 (6 bases). The V end lost 4 bases, the J end lost 2 bases, and 15 bases lay between the germline ends. The CDR3 is made up of 16 amino acids. The CDR3 DNA follows: TGTGCCAGCAGTTCCAGCCGGGACAAGGGCAATCAGCCCCAGCATTTT. Translating gives CASSSSRDKGNQPQHF.

The chain employs TRBV6-2 or TRBV6-3 and TRBJ1-4, with D unresolved. CDR3 length: 14 amino acids. The V gene's germline CDR1 is MNHEY and CDR2 SVGEGT. Trimming removed 6 bases at V and 0 bases at J, with 8 bases between. In DNA form, the CDR3 reads TGTGCCAGCAGGAAGGGTACAACTAATGAAAAACTGTTTTTT. Its protein product is CASRKGTTNEKLFF.

This clonotype has more than one count but fewer than ten. This chain connects TRBV27 to TRBJ2-7, with a weak D call TRBD1 (6 bases). V lost 5 bases and J lost 2, with 28 bases in between. The CDR3 extends over 19 amino acids. The germline V gene encodes CDR1 MNHEY and CDR2 SMNVEV (reference sequence). The CDR3 reads CASSARGGYRGLGTYEQYF. CDR3 nucleotide sequence: TGTGCCAGCAGTGCCCGAGGGGGATACCGTGGTCTGGGTACCTACGAGCAGTACTTC.

This clonotype was detected only a few times. J is TRBJ1-1 and V is TRBV7-2; D uncertain. The germline V and J ends were trimmed by 4 bases and 6 bases, with 18 bases remaining between them. The CDR3 contains 15 residues. Germline assignment: CDR1 SGHTA and CDR2 FQGNSA. In nucleotides, the CDR3 is TGTGCCAGCAGCTACACATCAGGTCTCAGCGCTGAAGCTTTCTTT. This gives the protein CASSYTSGLSAEAFF.

This chain joins TRBV6-1 and TRBJ2-7; 8 nucleotides line up with TRBD2. V gave up 2 bases and J gave up 4 bases; unmatched junction bases: 7. The CDR3 consists of 15 residues. Germline CDR1 and CDR2: MNHNS and SASEGT. The CDR3 DNA is TGTGCCAGCAGTGAATATAAGCGGGGGCCTTACGAGCAGTACGTC. Translated, it gives CASSEYKRGPYEQYV.

This chain uses TRBV10-3 with TRBJ2-1; D gene uncertain. The V end was cut by 2 bases, the J end by 4 bases, with 6 bases between. The germline gives CDR1 ENHRY, CDR2 SYGVKD. The CDR3 is 13 amino acids. The CDR3 sequence is CAISEGGYNEQFF. Here the CDR3 DNA reads TGTGCCATCAGTGAGGGCGGATACAATGAGCAGTTCTTC.

This clonotype was detected only a few times. The chain combines TRBV20-1 with TRBJ2-3; the D gene is possibly TRBD2 (6 bases). Per germline, CDR1 DFQATT and CDR2 SNEGSKA (reference sequence). This CDR3 is built from 12 residues. V was pared by 3 bases and J by 8 bases, with 12 bases between. CDR3 in DNA: TGCAGTGCTAGTATGCGGGGTGGTACGCAGTATTTT. It codes for CSASMRGGTQYF.

This clonotype has more than one count but fewer than ten. The genes are TRBV5-1 and TRBJ2-6; 11 bases are shared with TRBD2. V shed 7 bases and J 0 bases; nucleotides not matched to a gene: 0. The CDR3 has 15 residues. CDR1 is SGHRS, CDR2 YFSETQ, per germline. The CDR3 nucleotides are TGCGCCAGCGGGACTAGCGGCTCTGGGGCCAACGTCCTGACTTTC. Protein: CASGTSGSGANVLTF.

This clonotype was picked up a small number of times. The gene calls are TRBV4-1 and TRBJ2-5; D tentatively fits TRBD1 or TRBD2 (5 bases each). Trimming removed 2 bases at V and 5 bases at J, with 9 bases between. In germline, CDR1 is MGHRA, CDR2 YSYEKL. CDR3 size: 13 residues. CDR3 in amino acids: CASSQLRGETQYF. As DNA, the CDR3 is TGCGCCAGCAGCCAATTGAGGGGTGAGACCCAGTACTTC.

The V call is TRBV4-1, the J call TRBJ2-2, with a weak D call TRBD2 (7 bases). Germline V gene data show CDR1 as MGHRA and CDR2 as YSYEKL. V was shortened by 2 bases and J by 5 bases, with 12 bases between the two germline ends. This CDR3 is 15 amino acids long. CDR3 nucleotide sequence: TGCGCCAGCAGCCAAACGGGGGGCGTGACCGGGGAGCTGTTTTTT. Translation gives CASSQTGGVTGELFF.